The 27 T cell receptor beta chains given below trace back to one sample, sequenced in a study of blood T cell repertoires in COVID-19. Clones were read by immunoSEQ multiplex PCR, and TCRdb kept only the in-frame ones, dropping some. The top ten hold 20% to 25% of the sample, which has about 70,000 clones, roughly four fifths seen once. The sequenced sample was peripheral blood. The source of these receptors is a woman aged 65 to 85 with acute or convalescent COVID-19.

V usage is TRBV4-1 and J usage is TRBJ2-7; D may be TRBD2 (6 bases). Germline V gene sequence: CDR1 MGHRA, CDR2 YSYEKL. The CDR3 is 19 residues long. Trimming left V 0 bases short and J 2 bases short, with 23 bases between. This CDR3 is CASSQDSLSNVGRPYEQYF. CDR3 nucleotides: TGCGCCAGCAGCCAAGATTCCTTATCTAATGTAGGGAGGCCCTACGAGCAGTACTTC.

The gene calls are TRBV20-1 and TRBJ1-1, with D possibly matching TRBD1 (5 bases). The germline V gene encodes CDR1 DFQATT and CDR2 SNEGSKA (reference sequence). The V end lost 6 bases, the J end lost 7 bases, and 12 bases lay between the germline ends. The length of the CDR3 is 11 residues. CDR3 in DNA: TGCAGTGCGGGGGGATTGCTTGAAGCTTTCTTT. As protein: CSAGGLLEAFF.

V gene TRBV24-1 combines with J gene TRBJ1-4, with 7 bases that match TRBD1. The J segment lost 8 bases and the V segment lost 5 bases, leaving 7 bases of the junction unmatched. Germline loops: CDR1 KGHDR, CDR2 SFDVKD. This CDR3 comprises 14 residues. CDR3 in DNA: TGTGCCACCAGTGCAGGGGGGCATGGGGAAAAACTGTTTTTT. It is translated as CATSAGGHGEKLFF.

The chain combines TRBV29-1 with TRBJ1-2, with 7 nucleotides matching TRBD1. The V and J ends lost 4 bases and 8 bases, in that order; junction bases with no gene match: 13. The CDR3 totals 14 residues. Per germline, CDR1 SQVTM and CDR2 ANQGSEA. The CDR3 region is CSVGGDSRLSGYTF. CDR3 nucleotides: TGCAGCGTTGGGGGGGACAGCAGGCTATCCGGCTACACCTTC.

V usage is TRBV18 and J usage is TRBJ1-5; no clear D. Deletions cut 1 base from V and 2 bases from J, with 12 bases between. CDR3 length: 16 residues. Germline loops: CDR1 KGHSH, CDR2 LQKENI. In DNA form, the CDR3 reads TGTGCCAGCTCACCACAGGGAGGGAGAGGCAATCAGCCCCAGCATTTT. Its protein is CASSPQGGRGNQPQHF.

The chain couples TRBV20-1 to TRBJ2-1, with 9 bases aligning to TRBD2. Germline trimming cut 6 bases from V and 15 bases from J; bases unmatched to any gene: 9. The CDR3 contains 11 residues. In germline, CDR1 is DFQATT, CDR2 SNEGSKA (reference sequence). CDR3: CSAASGTSLFF. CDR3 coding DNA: TGCAGTGCGGCCTCCGGGACTAGCCTGTTCTTC.

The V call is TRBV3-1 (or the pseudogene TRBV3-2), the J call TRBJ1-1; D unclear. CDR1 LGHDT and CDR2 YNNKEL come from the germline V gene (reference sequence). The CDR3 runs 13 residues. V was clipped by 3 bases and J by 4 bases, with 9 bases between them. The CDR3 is CASSHYRATEAFF. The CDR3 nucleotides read TGTGCCAGCAGCCACTATAGAGCCACTGAAGCTTTCTTT.

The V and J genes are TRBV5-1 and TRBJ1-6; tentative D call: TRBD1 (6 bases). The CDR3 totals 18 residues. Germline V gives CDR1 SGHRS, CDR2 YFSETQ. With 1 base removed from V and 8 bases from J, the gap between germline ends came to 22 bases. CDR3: CASSLYPPGTTGDSPLHF. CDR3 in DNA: TGCGCCAGCAGCTTGTATCCCCCCGGGACAACAGGAGATTCACCCCTCCACTTT.

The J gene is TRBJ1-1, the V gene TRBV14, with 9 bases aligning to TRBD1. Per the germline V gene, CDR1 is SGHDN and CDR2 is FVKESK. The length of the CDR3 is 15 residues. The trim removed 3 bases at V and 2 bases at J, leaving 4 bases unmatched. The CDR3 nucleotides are TGTGCCAGCAGCCACGGACAGGGGAGAAACACTGAAGCTTTCTTT. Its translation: CASSHGQGRNTEAFF.

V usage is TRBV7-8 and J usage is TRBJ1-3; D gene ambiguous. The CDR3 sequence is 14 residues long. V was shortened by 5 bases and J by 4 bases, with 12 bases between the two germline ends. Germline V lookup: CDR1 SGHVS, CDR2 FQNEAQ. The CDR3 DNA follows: TGTGCCAGCAGCCGCCAGGCGGGCGGAAACACCATATATTTT. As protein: CASSRQAGGNTIYF.

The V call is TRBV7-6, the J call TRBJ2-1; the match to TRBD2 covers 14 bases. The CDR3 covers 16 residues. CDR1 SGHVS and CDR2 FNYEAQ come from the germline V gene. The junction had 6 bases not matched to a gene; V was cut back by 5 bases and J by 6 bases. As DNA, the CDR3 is TGTGCCAGCAGCATCGGGACTAGCGGGAGTCCCAATGAGCAGTTCTTC. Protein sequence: CASSIGTSGSPNEQFF.

This CDR3 is CASSSNKRGTSGLRKQYF. The CDR3 nucleotides are TGTGCCAGCAGTTCAAACAAAAGGGGGACTAGCGGACTACGGAAGCAGTACTTC. The chain uses TRBV28 and TRBJ2-7; 11 nucleotides agree with TRBD2. Trimming cost V 4 bases and J 8 bases; bases outside gene matches: 19. This CDR3 has 18 residues. Germline values: CDR1 MDHEN, CDR2 SYDVKM.

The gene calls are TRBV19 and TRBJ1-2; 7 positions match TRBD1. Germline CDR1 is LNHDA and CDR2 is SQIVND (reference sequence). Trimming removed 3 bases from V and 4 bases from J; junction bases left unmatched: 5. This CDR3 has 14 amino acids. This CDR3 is CASSMGTVFYGYTF. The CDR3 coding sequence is TGTGCCAGTAGTATGGGGACAGTTTTCTATGGCTACACCTTC. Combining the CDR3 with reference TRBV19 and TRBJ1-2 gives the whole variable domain DGGITQSPKYLFRKEGQNVTLSCEQNLNHDAMYWYRQDPGQGLRLIYYSQIVNDFQKGDIAEGYSVSREKKESFPLTVTSAQKNPTAFYLCASSMGTVFYGYTFGSGTRLTVV.

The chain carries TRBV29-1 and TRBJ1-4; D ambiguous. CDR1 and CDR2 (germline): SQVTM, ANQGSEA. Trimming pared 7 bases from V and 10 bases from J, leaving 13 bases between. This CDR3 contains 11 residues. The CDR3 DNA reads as TGCAGCGGGGAGGGTGAGGGAAAACTGTTTTTT. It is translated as CSGEGEGKLFF.

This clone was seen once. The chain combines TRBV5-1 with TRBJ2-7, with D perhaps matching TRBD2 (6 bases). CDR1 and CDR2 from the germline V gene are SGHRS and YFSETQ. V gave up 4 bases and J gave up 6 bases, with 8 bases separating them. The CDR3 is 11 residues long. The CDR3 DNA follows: TGCGCCAGCAGCGCGGAGGGCGAGCAGTACTTC. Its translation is CASSAEGEQYF.

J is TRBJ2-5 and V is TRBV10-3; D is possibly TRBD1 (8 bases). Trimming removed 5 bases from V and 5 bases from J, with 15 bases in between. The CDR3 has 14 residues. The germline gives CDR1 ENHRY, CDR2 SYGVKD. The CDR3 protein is CAISLGQGGETQYF. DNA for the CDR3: TGTGCCATCAGTCTTGGACAGGGAGGGGAGACCCAGTACTTC.

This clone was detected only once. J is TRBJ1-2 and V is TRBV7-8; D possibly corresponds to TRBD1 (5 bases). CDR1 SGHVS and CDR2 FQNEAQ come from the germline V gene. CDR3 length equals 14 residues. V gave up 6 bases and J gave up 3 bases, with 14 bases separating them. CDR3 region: CASRPTDRYYGYTF. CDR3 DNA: TGTGCCAGCAGACCTACCGACAGATACTATGGCTACACCTTC.

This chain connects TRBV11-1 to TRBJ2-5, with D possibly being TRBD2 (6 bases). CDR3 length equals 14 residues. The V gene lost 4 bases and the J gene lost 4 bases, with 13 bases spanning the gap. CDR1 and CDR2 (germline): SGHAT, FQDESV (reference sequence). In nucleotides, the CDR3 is TGTGCCAGCAGCTCCTGGGGGGTGAGAGAGACCCAGTACTTC. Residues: CASSSWGVRETQYF. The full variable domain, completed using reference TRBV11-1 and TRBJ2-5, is EAEVAQSPRYKITEKSQAVAFWCDPISGHATLYWYRQILGQGPELLVQFQDESVVDDSQLPKDRFSAERLKGVDSTLKIQPAELGDSAMYLCASSSWGVRETQYFGPGTRLLVL.

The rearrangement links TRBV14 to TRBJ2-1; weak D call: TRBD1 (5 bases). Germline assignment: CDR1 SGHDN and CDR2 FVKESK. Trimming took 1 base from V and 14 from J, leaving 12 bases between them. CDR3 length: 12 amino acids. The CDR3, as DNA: TGTGCCAGCAGCCAAGGGTCAGGGTACAAGTTCTTC. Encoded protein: CASSQGSGYKFF.

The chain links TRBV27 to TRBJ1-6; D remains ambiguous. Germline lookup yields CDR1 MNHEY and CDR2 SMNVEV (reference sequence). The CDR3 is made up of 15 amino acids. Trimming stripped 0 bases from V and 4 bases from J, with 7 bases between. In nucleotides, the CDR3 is TGTGCCAGCAGTTTATCGAACACGTATAATTCACCCCTCCACTTT. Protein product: CASSLSNTYNSPLHF.

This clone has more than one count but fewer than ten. The CDR3 sequence is CASSQDGDWKETQYF. CDR3 coding DNA: TGTGCCAGCAGCCAAGACGGGGACTGGAAAGAGACCCAGTACTTC. V is TRBV3-1 (or the pseudogene TRBV3-2) and J is TRBJ2-5, with D maybe TRBD2 (6 bases). CDR1 is LGHDT and CDR2 is YNNKEL in the germline V gene (reference sequence). V gave up 0 bases and J gave up 3 bases, with 11 bases separating them. The CDR3 spans 15 residues.

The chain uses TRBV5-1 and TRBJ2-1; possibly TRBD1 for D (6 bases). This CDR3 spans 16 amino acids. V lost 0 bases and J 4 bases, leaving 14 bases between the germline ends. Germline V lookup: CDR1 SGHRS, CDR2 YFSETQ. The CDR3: CASSLGGGLRYNEQFF. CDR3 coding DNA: TGCGCCAGCAGCTTGGGAGGGGGTTTACGTTACAATGAGCAGTTCTTC.

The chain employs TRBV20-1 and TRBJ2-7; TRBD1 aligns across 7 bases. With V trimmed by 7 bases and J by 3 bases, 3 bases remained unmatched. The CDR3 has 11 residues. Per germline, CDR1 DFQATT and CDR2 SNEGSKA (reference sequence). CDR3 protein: CSVAGGYEQYF. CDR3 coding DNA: TGCAGTGTAGCAGGGGGCTACGAGCAGTACTTC.

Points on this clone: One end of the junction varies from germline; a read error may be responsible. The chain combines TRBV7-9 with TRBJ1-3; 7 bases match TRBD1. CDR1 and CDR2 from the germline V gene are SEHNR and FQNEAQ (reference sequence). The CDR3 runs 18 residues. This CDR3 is CASSFISDTDRRGSTIYF. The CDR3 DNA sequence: TGTGCCAGCAGCTTTATCTCGGACACGGACAGGCGAGGAAGCACCATATATTTT.

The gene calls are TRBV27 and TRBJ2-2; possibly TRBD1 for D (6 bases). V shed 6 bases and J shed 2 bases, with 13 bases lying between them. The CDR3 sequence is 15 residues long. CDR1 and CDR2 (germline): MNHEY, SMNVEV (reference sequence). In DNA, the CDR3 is TGTGCCAGCAGACCCGGGACAATCAACACCGGGGAGCTGTTTTTT. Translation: CASRPGTINTGELFF.

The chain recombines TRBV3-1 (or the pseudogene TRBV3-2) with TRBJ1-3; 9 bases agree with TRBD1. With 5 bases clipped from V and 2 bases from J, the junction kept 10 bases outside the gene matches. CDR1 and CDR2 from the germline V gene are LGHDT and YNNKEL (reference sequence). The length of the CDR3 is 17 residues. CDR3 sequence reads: CASSGPGQGFTGNTIYF. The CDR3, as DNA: TGTGCCAGCAGCGGCCCGGGACAGGGCTTTACTGGAAACACCATATATTTT.

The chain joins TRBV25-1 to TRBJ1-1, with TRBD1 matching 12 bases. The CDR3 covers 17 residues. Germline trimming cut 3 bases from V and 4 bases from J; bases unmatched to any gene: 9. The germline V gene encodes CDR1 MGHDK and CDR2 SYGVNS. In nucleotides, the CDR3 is TGTGCCAGCAGTGATCCACCGGGACAGGGGGCGGGCACTGAAGCTTTCTTT. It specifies CASSDPPGQGAGTEAFF.